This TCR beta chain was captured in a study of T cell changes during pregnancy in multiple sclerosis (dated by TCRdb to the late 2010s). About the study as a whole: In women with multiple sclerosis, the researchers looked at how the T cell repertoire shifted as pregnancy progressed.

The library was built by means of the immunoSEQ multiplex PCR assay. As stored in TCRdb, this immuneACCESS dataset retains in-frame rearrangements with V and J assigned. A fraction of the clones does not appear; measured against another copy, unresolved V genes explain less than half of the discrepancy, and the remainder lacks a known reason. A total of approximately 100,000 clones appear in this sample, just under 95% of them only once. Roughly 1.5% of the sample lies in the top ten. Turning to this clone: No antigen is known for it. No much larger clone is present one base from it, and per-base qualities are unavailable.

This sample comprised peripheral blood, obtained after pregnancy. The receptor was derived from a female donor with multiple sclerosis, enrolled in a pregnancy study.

The CDR3 sequence is CASSQPGQGHGYTF. The DNA sequence reads TGTGCCAGTAGCCAGCCGGGACAGGGCCATGGCTACACCTTC. The chain uses TRBV19 and TRBJ1-2; TRBD1 fits 9 bases in the junction. Taken from cysteine to phenylalanine, the CDR3 has 14 residues. The CDR3 DNA has 42 bases and is translated from base 1. The germline V gene (reference sequence) sets CDR1 to LNHDA and CDR2 to SQIVND. From V the trimming removes 6 bases and from J it removes 6 bases, while the gene matches leave 8 bases of the junction unaccounted for. The CDR3, completed at both ends by the reference TRBV19 and TRBJ1-2 genes, gives the full variable domain DGGITQSPKYLFRKEGQNVTLSCEQNLNHDAMYWYRQDPGQGLRLIYYSQIVNDFQKGDIAEGYSVSREKKESFPLTVTSAQKNPTAFYLCASSQPGQGHGYTFGSGTRLTVV.